This T cell receptor beta chain was identified in a study of blood T cells in healthy people across ages. Study observations and caveats: Compared with aged donors, long-lived donors showed fewer expanded clones, suggesting selection.

Sample-barcoded 5' priming and a J-beta primer mix drove a second PCR of roughly 7 to 11 cycles. TCRdb fed the 5' RACE reads into MiXCR, producing one record per CDR3 protein. The sample records roughly 800,000 distinct CDR3 sequences, around 25% being singletons. On this clonotype itself: Its antigen is as yet unknown.

This CDR3 comprises 18 residues. CDR1 LGHNA and CDR2 YSLEER come from the germline V gene. J was trimmed by 0 bases and V by 4 bases; bases with no gene match: 9. These same records also appear under a second study, on T cells of mothers and their children. That source adds: There was no detection of any persistent microchimeric T cell clones.

The sequencing input was blood. The TCR was taken from a boy younger than 18 in good health. The rearrangement uses TRBV4-3 and TRBJ2-6, with 7 bases lining up with TRBD1. The CDR3 is CASSPLSTGSSGANVLTF. The CDR3 coding sequence is TGCGCCAGCAGCCCCTTATCGACAGGGAGCTCTGGGGCCAACGTCCTGACTTTC.